The present T cell receptor (beta chain) was sequenced within a study of blood T cell repertoires in COVID-19. Overall study context: Some COVID-19 samples were acute and others convalescent; all came from the United States, Italy and Spain. T cells, B-cell-depleted T cells, or PBMCs provided the cDNA or gDNA that served as material.

Method: immunoSEQ multiplex PCR; TCRdb's copy keeps in-frame clones and lacks some. This table has roughly 250,000 clones, over 75% appearing once. The CDR3 has 14 residues. CDR1 and CDR2 from the germline V gene are MNHEY and SMNVEV (reference sequence). The V gene end was trimmed by 3 bases and the J gene end by 8 bases; junction bases not matched to a gene: 7. This receptor was obtained from a woman in her fifties or sixties with acute or convalescent COVID-19. V usage is TRBV27 and J usage is TRBJ2-4; 7 positions agree with TRBD2. The material sequenced was peripheral blood. CDR3 in amino acids: CASSFRGETDIQYF. In nucleotides, the CDR3 is TGTGCCAGCAGTTTTCGGGGGGAGACGGACATTCAGTACTTC.